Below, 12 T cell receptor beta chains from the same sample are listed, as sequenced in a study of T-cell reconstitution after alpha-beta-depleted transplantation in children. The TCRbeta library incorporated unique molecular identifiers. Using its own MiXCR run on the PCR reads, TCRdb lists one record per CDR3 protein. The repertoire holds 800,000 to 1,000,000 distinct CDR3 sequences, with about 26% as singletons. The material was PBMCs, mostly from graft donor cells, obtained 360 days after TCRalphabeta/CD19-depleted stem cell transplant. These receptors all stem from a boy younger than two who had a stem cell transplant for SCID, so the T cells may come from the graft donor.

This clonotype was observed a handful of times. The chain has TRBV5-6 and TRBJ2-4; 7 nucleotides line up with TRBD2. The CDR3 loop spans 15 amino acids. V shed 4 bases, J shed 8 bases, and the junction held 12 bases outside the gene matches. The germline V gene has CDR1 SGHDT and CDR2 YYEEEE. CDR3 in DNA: TGTGCCAGCAGCCCATCCCCCTGGGGGGGTCACATTCAGTACTTC. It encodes CASSPSPWGGHIQYF.

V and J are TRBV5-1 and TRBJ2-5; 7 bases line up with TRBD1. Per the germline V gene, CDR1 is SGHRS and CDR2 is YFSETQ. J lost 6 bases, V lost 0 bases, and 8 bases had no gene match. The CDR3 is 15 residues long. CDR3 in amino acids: CASSLDGTAVQTQYF. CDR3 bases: TGCGCCAGCAGCTTGGATGGGACAGCCGTACAGACCCAGTACTTC.

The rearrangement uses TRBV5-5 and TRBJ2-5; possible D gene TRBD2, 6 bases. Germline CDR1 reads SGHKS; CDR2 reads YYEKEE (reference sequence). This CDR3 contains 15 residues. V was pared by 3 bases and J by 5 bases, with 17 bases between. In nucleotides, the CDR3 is TGTGCCAGCAGCTGGGGGGACCGGACCTCGGAGACCCAGTACTTC. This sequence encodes CASSWGDRTSETQYF.

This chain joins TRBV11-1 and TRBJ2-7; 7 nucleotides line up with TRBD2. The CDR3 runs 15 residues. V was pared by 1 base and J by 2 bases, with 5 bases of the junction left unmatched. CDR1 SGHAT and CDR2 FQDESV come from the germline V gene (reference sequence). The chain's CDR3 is CASSLEAGEAYEQYF. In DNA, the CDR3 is TGTGCCAGCAGCTTAGAGGCGGGGGAGGCCTACGAGCAGTACTTC.

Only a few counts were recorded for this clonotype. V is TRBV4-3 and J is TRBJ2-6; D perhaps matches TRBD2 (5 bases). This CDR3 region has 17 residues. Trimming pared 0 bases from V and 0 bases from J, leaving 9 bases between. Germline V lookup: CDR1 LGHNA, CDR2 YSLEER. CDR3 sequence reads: CASSQDWRRSGANVLTF. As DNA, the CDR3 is TGCGCCAGCAGCCAAGATTGGAGGCGCTCTGGGGCCAACGTCCTGACTTTC.

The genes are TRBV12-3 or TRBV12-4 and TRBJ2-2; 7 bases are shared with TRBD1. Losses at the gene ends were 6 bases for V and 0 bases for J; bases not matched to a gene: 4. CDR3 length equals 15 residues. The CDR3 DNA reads TGTGCCAGCAGACTTGGGACAGCGAACACCGGGGAGCTGTTTTTT. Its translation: CASRLGTANTGELFF.

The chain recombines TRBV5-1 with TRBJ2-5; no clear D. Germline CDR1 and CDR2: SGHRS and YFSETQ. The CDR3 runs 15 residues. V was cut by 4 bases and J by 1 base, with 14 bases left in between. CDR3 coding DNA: TGCGCCAGCAGCAAGAACGTGGCCCCCCAAGAGACCCAGTACTTC. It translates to CASSKNVAPQETQYF.

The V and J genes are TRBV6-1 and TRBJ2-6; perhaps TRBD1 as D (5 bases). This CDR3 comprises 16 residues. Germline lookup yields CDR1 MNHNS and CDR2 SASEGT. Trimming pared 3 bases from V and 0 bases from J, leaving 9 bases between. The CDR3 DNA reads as TGTGCCAGCAGTGACAGGGTCTTCTCTGGGGCCAACGTCCTGACTTTC. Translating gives CASSDRVFSGANVLTF.

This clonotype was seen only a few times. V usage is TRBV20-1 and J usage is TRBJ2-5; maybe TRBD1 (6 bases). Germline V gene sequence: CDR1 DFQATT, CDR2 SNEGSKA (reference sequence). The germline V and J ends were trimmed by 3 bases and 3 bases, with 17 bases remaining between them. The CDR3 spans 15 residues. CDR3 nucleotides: TGCAGTGCTAGCGCTAGTCCATGGACAGAAGAGACCCAGTACTTC. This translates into CSASASPWTEETQYF.

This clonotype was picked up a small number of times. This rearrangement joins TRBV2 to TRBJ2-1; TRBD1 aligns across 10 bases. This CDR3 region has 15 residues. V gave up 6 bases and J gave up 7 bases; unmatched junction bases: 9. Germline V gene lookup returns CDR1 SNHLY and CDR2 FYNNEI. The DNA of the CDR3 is TGTGCCAGCAGCGAGACAGGGGGCAATTGGAATGAGCAGTTCTTC. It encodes CASSETGGNWNEQFF.

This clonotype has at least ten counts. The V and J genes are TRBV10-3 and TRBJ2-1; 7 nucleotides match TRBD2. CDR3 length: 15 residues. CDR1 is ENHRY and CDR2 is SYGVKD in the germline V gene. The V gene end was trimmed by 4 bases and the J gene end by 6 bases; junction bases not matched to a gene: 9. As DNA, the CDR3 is TGTGCCATCAGTGTGTCGGGGCTAGCGGCCAATGAGCAGTTCTTC. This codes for CAISVSGLAANEQFF.

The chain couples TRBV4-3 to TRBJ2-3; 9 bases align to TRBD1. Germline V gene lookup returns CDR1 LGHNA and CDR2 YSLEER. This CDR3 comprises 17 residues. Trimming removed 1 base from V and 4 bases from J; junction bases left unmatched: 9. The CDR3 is CASSQANRGRVADTQYF. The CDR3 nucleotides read TGCGCCAGCAGCCAAGCGAACAGGGGGCGCGTAGCAGATACGCAGTATTTT.